This TCR beta chain is from a study of blood T cells in healthy people across ages. The study, taken as a whole, reports: PBMCs left unsorted prevented a conclusive naive versus antigen-experienced comparison.

The CDR3 has 15 amino acids. Per the germline V gene, CDR1 is SGHAT and CDR2 is FQNNGV. Sample-barcoded 5' priming and a J-beta primer mix drove a second PCR of about 6 to 12 cycles. MiXCR was run by TCRdb on the 5' RACE reads, yielding one entry per CDR3 protein. The sample has roughly 1.6 million distinct CDR3 sequences; about 31% are singletons. Notes on this clonotype: Its antigen is currently unknown. At one end, the junction sequence differs from germline, possibly due to a read error.

The receptor was isolated from a young woman in good health. This sequence joins TRBV11-2 and TRBJ1-2, with D possibly being TRBD1 (6 bases). The sample taken for sequencing was blood. CDR3 in DNA: TGTACCAGCAGCTCAACCAGGGGCAAGCACTATGGCTACACCTTC. It yields the protein CTSSSTRGKHYGYTF.